The T cell receptor beta chain under discussion was sequenced for a study of blood T cell repertoires in COVID-19. Study summary: Whether acute or convalescent, the COVID-19 samples came from the United States, Italy and Spain. T cells, B-cell-depleted T cells, or PBMCs supplied cDNA or gDNA.

The CDR3 length is 18 residues. The J segment lost 5 bases and the V segment lost 3 bases, leaving 16 bases of the junction unmatched. Germline V CDR1 and CDR2: MNHNS, SASEGT. How the authors handled the data: Amplifying reference gene primers gave estimates of nucleated cell counts. Measured with immunoSEQ multiplex PCR; TCRdb has only the in-frame clones, and not every one. The V and J calls and the clone size are those of that table, but D and trimming were determined from the DNA. The sample contains about 240,000 clones, roughly four fifths of which appear only once. This sequence joins TRBV6-1 and TRBJ2-3, with 8 bases aligning to TRBD2. The sequencing input was peripheral blood. The receptor was derived from a woman in her 70s with acute or convalescent COVID-19. The CDR3 reads CASSDLAGRRGGRDTQYF. In DNA form, the CDR3 reads TGTGCCAGCAGTGATCTAGCAGGTCGCCGGGGGGGCCGAGATACGCAGTATTTT.